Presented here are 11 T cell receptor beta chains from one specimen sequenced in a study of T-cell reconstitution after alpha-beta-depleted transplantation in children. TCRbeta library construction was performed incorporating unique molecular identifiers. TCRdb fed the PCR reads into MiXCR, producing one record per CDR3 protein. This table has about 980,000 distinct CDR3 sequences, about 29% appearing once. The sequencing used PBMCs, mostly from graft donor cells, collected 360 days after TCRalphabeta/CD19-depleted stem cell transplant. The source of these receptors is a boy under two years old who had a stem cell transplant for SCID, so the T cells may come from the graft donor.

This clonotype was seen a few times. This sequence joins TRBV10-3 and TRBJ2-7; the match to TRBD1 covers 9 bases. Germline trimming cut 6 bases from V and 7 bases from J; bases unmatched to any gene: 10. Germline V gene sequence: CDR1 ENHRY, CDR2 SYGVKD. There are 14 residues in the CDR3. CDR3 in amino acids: CAIRERTGVGEQYF. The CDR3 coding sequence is TGTGCCATCAGGGAAAGGACAGGGGTGGGGGAGCAGTACTTC.

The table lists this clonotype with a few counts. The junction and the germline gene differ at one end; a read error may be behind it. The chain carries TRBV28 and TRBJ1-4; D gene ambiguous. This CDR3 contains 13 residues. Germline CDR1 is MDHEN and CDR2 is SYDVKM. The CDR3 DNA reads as TGTGCCAGCAGTTCAGATCTGACGGCCCCAACGATTTTT. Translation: CASSSDLTAPTIF.

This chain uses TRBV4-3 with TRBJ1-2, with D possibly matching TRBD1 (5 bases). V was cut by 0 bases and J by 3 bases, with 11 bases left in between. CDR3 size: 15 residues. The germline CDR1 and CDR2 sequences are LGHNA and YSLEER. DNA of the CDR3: TGCGCCAGCAGCCAAGAAACAGGCCCCTACTATGGCTACACCTTC. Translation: CASSQETGPYYGYTF.

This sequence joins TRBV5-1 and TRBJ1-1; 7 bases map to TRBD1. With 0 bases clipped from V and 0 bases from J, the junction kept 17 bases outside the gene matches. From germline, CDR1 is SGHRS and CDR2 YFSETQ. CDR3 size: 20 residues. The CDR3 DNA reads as TGCGCCAGCAGCTTGGGGGTTCCCCGGGACAGCGGTCCCATGAACACTGAAGCTTTCTTT. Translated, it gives CASSLGVPRDSGPMNTEAFF.

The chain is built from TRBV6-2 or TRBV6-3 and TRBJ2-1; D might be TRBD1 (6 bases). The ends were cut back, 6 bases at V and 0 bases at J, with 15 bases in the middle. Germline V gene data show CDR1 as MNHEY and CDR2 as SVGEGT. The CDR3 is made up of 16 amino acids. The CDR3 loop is CASSREGVSSYNEQFF. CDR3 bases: TGTGCCAGCAGCCGAGAGGGGGTTAGCTCCTACAATGAGCAGTTCTTC.

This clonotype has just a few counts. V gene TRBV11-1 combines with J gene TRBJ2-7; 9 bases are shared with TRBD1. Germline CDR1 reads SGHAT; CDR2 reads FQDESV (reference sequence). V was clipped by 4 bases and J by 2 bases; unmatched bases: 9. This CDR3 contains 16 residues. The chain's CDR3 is CASSSNDRTGAYEQYF. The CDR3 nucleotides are TGTGCCAGCAGCTCAAATGACCGGACAGGGGCCTACGAGCAGTACTTC.

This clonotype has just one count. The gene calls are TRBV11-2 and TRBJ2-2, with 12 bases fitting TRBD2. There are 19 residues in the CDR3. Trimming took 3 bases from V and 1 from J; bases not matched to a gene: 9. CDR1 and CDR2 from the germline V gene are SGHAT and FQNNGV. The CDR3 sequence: CASSLGLAGALLNTGELFF. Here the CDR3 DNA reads TGTGCCAGCAGCTTGGGACTAGCGGGCGCCTTATTGAACACCGGGGAGCTGTTTTTT.

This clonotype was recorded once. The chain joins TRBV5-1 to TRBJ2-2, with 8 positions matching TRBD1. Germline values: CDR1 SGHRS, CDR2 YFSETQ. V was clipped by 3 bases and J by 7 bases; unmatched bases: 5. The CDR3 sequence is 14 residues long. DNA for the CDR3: TGCGCCAGCAGCTCGGACAGGGCGGGCGGGGAGCTGTTTTTT. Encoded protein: CASSSDRAGGELFF.

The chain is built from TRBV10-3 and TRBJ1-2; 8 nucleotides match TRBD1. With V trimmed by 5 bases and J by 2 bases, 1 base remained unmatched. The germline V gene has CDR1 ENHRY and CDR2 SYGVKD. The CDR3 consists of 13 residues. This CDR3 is CAISQGANYGYTF. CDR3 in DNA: TGTGCCATCAGTCAGGGGGCGAACTATGGCTACACCTTC.

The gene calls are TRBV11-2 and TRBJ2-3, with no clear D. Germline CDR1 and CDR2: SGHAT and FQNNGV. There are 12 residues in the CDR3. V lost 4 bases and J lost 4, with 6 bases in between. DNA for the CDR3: TGTGCCAGCAGCTGGACCCCAGATACGCAGTATTTT. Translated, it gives CASSWTPDTQYF. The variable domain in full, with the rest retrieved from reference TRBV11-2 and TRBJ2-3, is EAGVAQSPRYKIIEKRQSVAFWCNPISGHATLYWYQQILGQGPKLLIQFQNNGVVDDSQLPKDRFSAERLKGVDSTLKIQPAKLEDSAVYLCASSWTPDTQYFGPGTRLTVL.

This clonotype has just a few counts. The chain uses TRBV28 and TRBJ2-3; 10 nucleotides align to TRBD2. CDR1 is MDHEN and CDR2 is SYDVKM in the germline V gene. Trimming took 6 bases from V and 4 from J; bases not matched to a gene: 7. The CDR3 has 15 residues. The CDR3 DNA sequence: TGTGCCAGCAGCCAAGCGGGGGGGGGCGCAGATACGCAGTATTTT. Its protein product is CASSQAGGGADTQYF.